This TCR beta chain was sequenced in a study of cytomegalovirus exposure and HLA in healthy donors. Notes on the study in general: The study recorded about 160 TCR beta chains that were cytomegalovirus-associated. Within a later analysis, the majority of CMV-associated TCR beta chains appeared HLA-restricted.

This clone was seen once. Its target is not known. The PCR was carried out with 60 Vbeta primers and 13 Jbeta primers. Repertoires were generated with immunoSEQ multiplex PCR, while TCRdb's copy carries only in-frame clones and drops some. The sample records more than 95,000 clones, around three quarters being singletons. Trimming removed 3 bases from V and 9 bases from J, with 9 bases in between. CDR1 LNHNV and CDR2 YYDKDF come from the germline V gene (reference sequence). The CDR3 is made up of 12 amino acids. This chain links TRBV15 with TRBJ1-5; D ambiguous. This sequence was found in a man in his thirties or forties in good health and CMV-seropositive. Sequencing used PBMCs. CDR3 nucleotides: TGTGCCACCAGCAGGGGCGAGGGGCCCCAGCATTTT. Protein: CATSRGEGPQHF.